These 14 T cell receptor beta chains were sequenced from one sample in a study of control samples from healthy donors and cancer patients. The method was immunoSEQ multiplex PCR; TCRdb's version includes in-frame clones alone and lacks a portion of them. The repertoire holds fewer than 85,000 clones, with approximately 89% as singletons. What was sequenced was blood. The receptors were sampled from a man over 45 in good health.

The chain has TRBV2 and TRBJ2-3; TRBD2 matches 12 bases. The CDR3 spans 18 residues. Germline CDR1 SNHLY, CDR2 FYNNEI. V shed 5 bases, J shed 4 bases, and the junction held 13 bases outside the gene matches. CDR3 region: CASSSGTSGLPFADTQYF. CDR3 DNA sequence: TGTGCCAGCAGTTCCGGGACTAGCGGGCTTCCATTCGCAGATACGCAGTATTTT.

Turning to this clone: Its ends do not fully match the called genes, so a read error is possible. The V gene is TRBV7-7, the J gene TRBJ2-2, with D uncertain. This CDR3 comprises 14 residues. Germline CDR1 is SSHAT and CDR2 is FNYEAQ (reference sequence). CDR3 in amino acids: CASSPRQEAGELFF. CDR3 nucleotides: TGTGCTAGCAGCCCCCGTCAGGAAGCCGGGGAGCTGTTTTTT. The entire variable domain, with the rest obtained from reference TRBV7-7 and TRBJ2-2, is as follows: GAGVSQSPRYKVTKRGQDVTLRCDPISSHATLYWYQQALGQGPEFLTYFNYEAQPDKSGLPSDRFSAERPEGSISTLTIQRTEQRDSAMYRCASSPRQEAGELFFGEGSRLTVL.

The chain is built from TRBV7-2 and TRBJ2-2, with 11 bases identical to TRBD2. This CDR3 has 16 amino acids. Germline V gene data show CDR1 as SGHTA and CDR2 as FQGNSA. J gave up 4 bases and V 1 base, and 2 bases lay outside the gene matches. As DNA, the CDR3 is TGTGCCAGCAGCTTAGGACTAGCGGGGATCACCGGGGAGCTGTTTTTT. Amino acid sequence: CASSLGLAGITGELFF.

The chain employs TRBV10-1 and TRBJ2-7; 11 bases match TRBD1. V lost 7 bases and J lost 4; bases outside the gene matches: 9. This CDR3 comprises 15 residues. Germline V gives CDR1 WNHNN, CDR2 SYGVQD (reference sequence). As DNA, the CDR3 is TGCGCCAGCAATCCCGGGACAGGGGGTATATACGAGCAGTACTTC. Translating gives CASNPGTGGIYEQYF.

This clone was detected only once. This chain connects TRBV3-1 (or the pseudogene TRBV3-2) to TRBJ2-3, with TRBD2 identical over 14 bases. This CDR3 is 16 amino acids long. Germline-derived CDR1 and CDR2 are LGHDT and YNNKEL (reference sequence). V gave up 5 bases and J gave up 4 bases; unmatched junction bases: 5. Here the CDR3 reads CASSFGLAGGSDTQYF. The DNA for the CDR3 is TGTGCCAGCAGCTTCGGACTAGCGGGGGGATCAGATACGCAGTATTTT.

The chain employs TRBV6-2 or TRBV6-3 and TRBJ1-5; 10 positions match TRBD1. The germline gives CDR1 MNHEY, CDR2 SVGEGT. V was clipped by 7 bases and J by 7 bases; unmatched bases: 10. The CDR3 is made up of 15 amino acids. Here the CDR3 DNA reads TGTGCCAGCACCCCGCGGGACAGGGGATGGCAGCCCCAGCATTTT. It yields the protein CASTPRDRGWQPQHF.

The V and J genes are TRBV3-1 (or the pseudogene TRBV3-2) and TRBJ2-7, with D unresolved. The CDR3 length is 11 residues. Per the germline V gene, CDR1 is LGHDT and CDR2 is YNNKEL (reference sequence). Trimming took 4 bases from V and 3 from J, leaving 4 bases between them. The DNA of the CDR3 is TGTGCCAGCAGCCGGGACTACGAGCAGTACTTC. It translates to CASSRDYEQYF.

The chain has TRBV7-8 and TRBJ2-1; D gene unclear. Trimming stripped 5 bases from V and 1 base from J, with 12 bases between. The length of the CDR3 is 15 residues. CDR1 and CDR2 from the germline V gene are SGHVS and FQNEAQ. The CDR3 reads CASSPTVRSYNEQFF. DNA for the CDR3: TGTGCCAGCAGCCCAACCGTCAGGTCCTACAATGAGCAGTTCTTC.

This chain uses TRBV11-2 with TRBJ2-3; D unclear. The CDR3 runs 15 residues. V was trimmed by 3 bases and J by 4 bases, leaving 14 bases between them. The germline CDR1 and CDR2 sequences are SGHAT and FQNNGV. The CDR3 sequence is CASSFSQSDSDTQYF. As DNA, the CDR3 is TGTGCCAGCAGCTTTTCACAGTCGGATTCAGATACGCAGTATTTT.

DNA of the CDR3: TGTGCCATCAGTGAGATTAGCGGGGGGAGGGATACGCAGTATTTT. This sequence encodes CAISEISGGRDTQYF. This chain uses TRBV10-3 with TRBJ2-3; 10 bases map to TRBD2. This CDR3 contains 15 residues. Germline trimming cut 2 bases from V and 6 bases from J; bases unmatched to any gene: 5. Germline CDR1 and CDR2: ENHRY and SYGVKD.

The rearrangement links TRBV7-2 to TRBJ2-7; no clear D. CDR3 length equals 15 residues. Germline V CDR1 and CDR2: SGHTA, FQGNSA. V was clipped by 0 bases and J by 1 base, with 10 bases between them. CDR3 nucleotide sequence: TGTGCCAGCAGCTTAGCGCAATCCGGTTCCTACGAGCAGTACTTC. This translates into CASSLAQSGSYEQYF.

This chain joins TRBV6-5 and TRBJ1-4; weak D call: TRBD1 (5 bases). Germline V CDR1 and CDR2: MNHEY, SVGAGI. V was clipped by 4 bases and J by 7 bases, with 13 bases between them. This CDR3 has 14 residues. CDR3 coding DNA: TGTGCCAGCAGTTTCAGGGAGACGAGTGAAAAACTGTTTTTT. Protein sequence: CASSFRETSEKLFF.

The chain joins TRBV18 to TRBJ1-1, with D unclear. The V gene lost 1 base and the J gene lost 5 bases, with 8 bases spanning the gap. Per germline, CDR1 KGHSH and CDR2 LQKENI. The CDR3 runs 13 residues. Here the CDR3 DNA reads TGTGCCAGCTCACCACAGATAGGGACTGAAGCTTTCTTT. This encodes CASSPQIGTEAFF.

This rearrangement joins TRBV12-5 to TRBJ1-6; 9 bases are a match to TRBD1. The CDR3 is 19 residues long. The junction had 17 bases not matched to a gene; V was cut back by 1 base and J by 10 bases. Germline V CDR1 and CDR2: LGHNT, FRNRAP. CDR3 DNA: TGTGCTAGTGGTTTGGCGATCCTTGGGGGGACAGGGAAAGGGTCACCCCTCCACTTT. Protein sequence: CASGLAILGGTGKGSPLHF.